One and the same sample provided the 32 T cell receptor beta chains below, sequenced in a study of cytomegalovirus exposure and HLA in healthy donors. PCR was performed using 60 Vbeta and 13 Jbeta primers. Generated by immunoSEQ multiplex PCR, the TCRdb table keeps only in-frame clones and is missing some. Of some 130,000 clones in the sample, roughly 82% are singletons; the top ten hold over 1%. Sequencing was performed on PBMCs. All receptors come from a boy aged 5-17 years in good health and CMV-seronegative.

The chain has TRBV6-4 and TRBJ2-7; D might be TRBD2 (6 bases). This CDR3 has 14 residues. Germline loops: CDR1 MRHNA, CDR2 SNTAGT. The V end lost 0 bases, the J end lost 7 bases, and 13 bases lay between the germline ends. CDR3 in DNA: TGTGCCAGCAGTGACTCATACGGGAGAGGGGAGCAGTACTTC. It encodes CASSDSYGRGEQYF.

V usage is TRBV7-2 and J usage is TRBJ2-3; 7 bases fit TRBD2. CDR1 SGHTA and CDR2 FQGNSA come from the germline V gene. This CDR3 contains 14 residues. The trim removed 5 bases at V and 0 bases at J, leaving 2 bases unmatched. In DNA, the CDR3 is TGTGCCAGCAGCATTAGCGGGAGCACAGATACGCAGTATTTT. Amino acids: CASSISGSTDTQYF.

The chain employs TRBV30 and TRBJ1-5, with TRBD1 matching 9 bases. CDR1 GTSNPN and CDR2 SVGIG come from the germline V gene (reference sequence). V gave up 3 bases and J gave up 2 bases; unmatched junction bases: 8. The CDR3 spans 16 residues. Written as DNA, the CDR3 is TGTGCCTGGAGAGACCCCAGACAGGGGGGCAATCAGCCCCAGCATTTT. This translates into CAWRDPRQGGNQPQHF.

This chain joins TRBV6-4 and TRBJ2-7; perhaps TRBD1 as D (6 bases). The germline gives CDR1 MRHNA, CDR2 SNTAGT. The CDR3 extends over 13 amino acids. V lost 5 bases to trimming and J lost 6 bases, with 14 bases between them. The CDR3 DNA follows: TGTGCCAGCAGTCCGACGGCCAGGGGCGAGCAGTACTTC. Its translation is CASSPTARGEQYF.

V gene TRBV4-1 combines with J gene TRBJ1-3, with TRBD1 identical over 7 bases. The CDR3 spans 18 residues. Germline loops: CDR1 MGHRA, CDR2 YSYEKL. The junction had 11 bases not matched to a gene; V was cut back by 3 bases and J by 0 bases. CDR3 region: CASSQSLGQISSGNTIYF. Written as DNA, the CDR3 is TGCGCCAGCAGCCAGAGTTTGGGACAGATCAGCTCTGGAAACACCATATATTTT.

The chain couples TRBV4-1 to TRBJ1-1; D unresolved. Trimming took 1 base from V and 0 from J, leaving 6 bases between them. The CDR3 loop spans 14 amino acids. Looked up from germline, CDR1 is MGHRA and CDR2 is YSYEKL. The CDR3 is CASSQAGVNTEAFF. DNA for the CDR3: TGCGCCAGCAGCCAAGCGGGAGTGAACACTGAAGCTTTCTTT.

The chain is built from TRBV29-1 and TRBJ2-5, with 10 bases fitting TRBD1. The CDR3 has 13 residues. Germline trimming cut 5 bases from V and 5 bases from J; bases unmatched to any gene: 5. Looked up from germline, CDR1 is SQVTM and CDR2 is ANQGSEA. The CDR3 loop is CSVTTGGAETQYF. Here the CDR3 DNA reads TGCAGCGTTACGACAGGGGGCGCGGAGACCCAGTACTTC.

As for this clone: Its ends do not fully match the called genes, so a read error is possible. The V gene is TRBV19, the J gene TRBJ2-2; 8 nucleotides agree with TRBD2. This CDR3 is 14 amino acids long. Germline lookup yields CDR1 LNHDA and CDR2 SQIVND (reference sequence). The CDR3 is CASSFGLAGGKLFF. In DNA form, the CDR3 reads TGTGCCAGTAGTTTTGGGCTAGCGGGCGGGAAGCTGTTTTTT.

The genes are TRBV7-3 and TRBJ2-1; possibly TRBD2 for D (5 bases). V was cut by 6 bases and J by 3 bases, with 9 bases left in between. The germline gives CDR1 SGHTA, CDR2 FQGTGA. The CDR3 spans 13 residues. CDR3 bases: TGTGCCAGCAGTAAAGGAGGCTACAATGAGCAGTTCTTC. Translation: CASSKGGYNEQFF.

V and J are TRBV19 and TRBJ2-5; 11 bases are shared with TRBD2. The length of the CDR3 is 16 residues. The germline CDR1 and CDR2 sequences are LNHDA and SQIVND (reference sequence). V was clipped by 4 bases and J by 0 bases; unmatched bases: 4. CDR3 nucleotide sequence: TGTGCCAGTAGTAAGGGACTAGCGGCTTACCAAGAGACCCAGTACTTC. Encoded protein: CASSKGLAAYQETQYF.

V usage is TRBV2 and J usage is TRBJ2-5, with D possibly being TRBD1 (6 bases). V was trimmed by 4 bases and J by 1 base, leaving 10 bases between them. CDR3 length equals 14 residues. Per germline, CDR1 SNHLY and CDR2 FYNNEI. This CDR3 reads CASSAQGSQETQYF. CDR3 bases: TGTGCCAGCAGTGCTCAGGGGTCCCAAGAGACCCAGTACTTC.

The chain combines TRBV7-6 with TRBJ2-1; 14 bases are a match to TRBD2. CDR1 SGHVS and CDR2 FNYEAQ come from the germline V gene. CDR3 length: 16 amino acids. V shed 4 bases, J shed 9 bases, and the junction held 8 bases outside the gene matches. The CDR3 DNA reads TGTGCCAGCAGCTCCCAAGAGGGACTAGCGGGGGCTGAGCAGTTCTTC. Translation gives CASSSQEGLAGAEQFF. Together with reference TRBV7-6 and TRBJ2-1, the CDR3 gives the full variable domain: GAGVSQSPRYKVTKRGQDVALRCDPISGHVSLYWYRQALGQGPEFLTYFNYEAQQDKSGLPNDRFSAERPEGSISTLTIQRTEQRDSAMYRCASSSQEGLAGAEQFFGPGTRLTVL.

The chain is built from TRBV4-3 and TRBJ2-2; possible D gene TRBD2, 5 bases. CDR1 and CDR2 (germline): LGHNA, YSLEER. CDR3 length: 16 residues. The V gene lost 0 bases and the J gene lost 5 bases, with 13 bases spanning the gap. CDR3 sequence (DNA): TGCGCCAGCAGCCAAGATTACGGACGCGGGACCGGGGAGCTGTTTTTT. Its protein product is CASSQDYGRGTGELFF.

The chain is built from TRBV7-8 and TRBJ2-7; D is unclear. Trimming left V 5 bases short and J 6 bases short, with 11 bases between. From germline, CDR1 is SGHVS and CDR2 FQNEAQ. This CDR3 is built from 12 residues. The CDR3 nucleotides are TGTGCCAGCAGCCTCTACCTCCCCGAGCAGTACTTC. Translation: CASSLYLPEQYF.

This chain uses TRBV30 with TRBJ1-4; possible D gene TRBD1, 5 bases. V was cut by 0 bases and J by 8 bases, with 13 bases left in between. The V gene's germline CDR1 is GTSNPN and CDR2 SVGIG (reference sequence). The CDR3 loop spans 14 amino acids. This CDR3 reads CAWSVRRAWEKLFF. In DNA, the CDR3 is TGTGCCTGGAGTGTACGCAGGGCCTGGGAAAAACTGTTTTTT. Drawing the rest from reference TRBV30 and TRBJ1-4, the complete variable domain is SQTIHQWPATLVQPVGSPLSLECTVEGTSNPNLYWYRQAAGRGLQLLFYSVGIGQISSEVPQNLSASRPQDRQFILSSKKLLLSDSGFYLCAWSVRRAWEKLFFGSGTQLSVL.

The chain couples TRBV11-2 to TRBJ1-2; the D gene is possibly TRBD1 (5 bases). This CDR3 has 16 amino acids. Germline V gene data show CDR1 as SGHAT and CDR2 as FQNNGV. V was clipped by 5 bases and J by 0 bases, with 16 bases between them. The CDR3 DNA reads TGTGCCAGCAGCGAGAATGGGGGGATTACTAACTATGGCTACACCTTC. It codes for CASSENGGITNYGYTF.

CDR3 protein: CASSPQTPQETQYF. Here the CDR3 DNA reads TGCGCCAGCAGCCCCCAGACACCCCAAGAGACCCAGTACTTC. The V call is TRBV5-1, the J call TRBJ2-5; no definite D call. The germline V and J ends were trimmed by 4 bases and 1 base, with 11 bases remaining between them. The CDR3 is 14 amino acids. Per germline, CDR1 SGHRS and CDR2 YFSETQ. The whole variable domain, filled in from reference TRBV5-1 and TRBJ2-5, reads KAGVTQTPRYLIKTRGQQVTLSCSPISGHRSVSWYQQTPGQGLQFLFEYFSETQRNKGNFPGRFSGRQFSNSRSEMNVSTLELGDSALYLCASSPQTPQETQYFGPGTRLLVL.

As to this clone: The junction departs from the called germline gene at one end, perhaps through a read error. The chain is built from TRBV7-9 and TRBJ2-3, with D possibly matching TRBD1 (6 bases). Germline V lookup: CDR1 SEHNR, CDR2 FQNEAQ (reference sequence). The CDR3 extends over 16 amino acids. CDR3 in DNA: TGTTCCAGCAGCCCCCAGACAGGTTTAATGACAGATACGCAGTATTTT. Encoded protein: CSSSPQTGLMTDTQYF. The complete variable domain, with remaining parts taken from reference TRBV7-9 and TRBJ2-3, reads DTGVSQNPRHKITKRGQNVTFRCDPISEHNRLYWYRQTLGQGPEFLTYFQNEAQLEKSRLLSDRFSAERPKGSFSTLEIQRTEQGDSAMYLCSSSPQTGLMTDTQYFGPGTRLTVL.

Note on this clone: The CDR3 carries no conserved terminal phenylalanine or tryptophan, so it likely arises from a read error. J is TRBJ1-2 and V is TRBV6-1; D is uncertain. The CDR3 runs to 13 residues. V lost 4 bases, J lost 2 bases, and 8 bases lay in between. Germline assignment: CDR1 MNHNS and CDR2 SASEGT. DNA of the CDR3: TGTGCCAGCAGTGTTACGGCGAACTATGGCTACACCCTC. It codes for CASSVTANYGYTL.

This clone was observed a single time. Here the CDR3 DNA reads TGTGCCTGGAGTCTCTGGGACAGCATGAACACCGGGGAGCTGTTTTTT. As protein: CAWSLWDSMNTGELFF. V usage is TRBV30 and J usage is TRBJ2-2; 7 bases are a match to TRBD1. The V and J ends lost 2 bases and 1 base, in that order; junction bases with no gene match: 7. Germline lookup yields CDR1 GTSNPN and CDR2 SVGIG (reference sequence). The CDR3 contains 16 residues.

Comment on this clone: Compared with germline, one end of the junction differs, possibly owing to a read error. The chain has TRBV7-2 and TRBJ2-7; no definite D call. This CDR3 region has 14 residues. Germline lookup yields CDR1 SGHTA and CDR2 FQGNSA. CDR3 protein: CASTLDNLSYEQYF. In nucleotides, the CDR3 is TGTGCCAGCACCTTAGACAACCTCTCCTACGAGCAGTACTTC.

The rearrangement joins TRBV15 to TRBJ1-1; 8 nucleotides agree with TRBD1. The germline V gene has CDR1 LNHNV and CDR2 YYDKDF (reference sequence). The J segment lost 2 bases and the V segment lost 0 bases, leaving 11 bases of the junction unmatched. The CDR3 contains 18 residues. Here the CDR3 reads CATSRDPTGGVENTEAFF. The CDR3 DNA reads as TGTGCCACCAGCAGAGACCCAACAGGGGGAGTCGAAAACACTGAAGCTTTCTTT. Based on the CDR3 plus reference TRBV15 and TRBJ1-1, the full variable domain is DAMVIQNPRYQVTQFGKPVTLSCSQTLNHNVMYWYQQKSSQAPKLLFHYYDKDFNNEADTPDNFQSRRPNTSFCFLDIRSPGLGDTAMYLCATSRDPTGGVENTEAFFGQGTRLTVV.

This clone was found once. The chain joins TRBV9 to TRBJ1-3; D call uncertain. Trimming took 3 bases from V and 0 from J, leaving 10 bases between them. CDR1 is SGDLS and CDR2 is YYNGEE in the germline V gene. The CDR3 is made up of 15 amino acids. CDR3: CASSATLASGNTIYF. In DNA, the CDR3 is TGTGCCAGCAGCGCAACCTTAGCCTCTGGAAACACCATATATTTT. Together with reference TRBV9 and TRBJ1-3, the CDR3 gives the full variable domain: DSGVTQTPKHLITATGQRVTLRCSPRSGDLSVYWYQQSLDQGLQFLIQYYNGEERAKGNILERFSAQQFPDLHSELNLSSLELGDSALYFCASSATLASGNTIYFGEGSWLTVV.

The chain carries TRBV28 and TRBJ2-3, with TRBD1 matching 8 bases. CDR3 length: 15 amino acids. The germline gives CDR1 MDHEN, CDR2 SYDVKM. V gave up 2 bases and J gave up 1 base; unmatched junction bases: 2. The chain's CDR3 is CASSLVGQGTDTQYF. The CDR3 region has the DNA TGTGCCAGCAGTTTAGTGGGACAGGGCACAGATACGCAGTATTTT.

The CDR3, as DNA: TGTGCCAGTAGTATAGAAGTCCGGGATACGCAGTATTTT. It yields the protein CASSIEVRDTQYF. The rearrangement links TRBV19 to TRBJ2-3; D is unclear. The CDR3 has 13 amino acids. Germline V lookup: CDR1 LNHDA, CDR2 SQIVND (reference sequence). V lost 0 bases and J lost 6, with 7 bases in between.

V usage is TRBV5-4 and J usage is TRBJ2-2; D is possibly TRBD2 (6 bases). The V and J ends lost 2 bases and 5 bases respectively, with 10 bases between them. CDR1 SGHNT and CDR2 YYREEE come from the germline V gene (reference sequence). CDR3 size: 14 residues. The CDR3 bases are TGTGCCAGCAGCTTCACTAGCCATACCGGGGAGCTGTTTTTT. This sequence encodes CASSFTSHTGELFF.

V usage is TRBV9 and J usage is TRBJ2-5; D is perhaps TRBD2 (5 bases). Per the germline V gene, CDR1 is SGDLS and CDR2 is YYNGEE. The CDR3 has 12 residues. Trimming removed 3 bases at V and 11 bases at J, with 14 bases between. CDR3 sequence reads: CASSDGSGEQYF. Here the CDR3 DNA reads TGTGCCAGCAGCGATGGGAGCGGAGAGCAGTACTTC.

The V and J genes are TRBV6-1 and TRBJ1-1, with 8 bases lining up with TRBD1. The germline V gene has CDR1 MNHNS and CDR2 SASEGT. After removal of 8 bases from V and 3 bases from J, the junction contained 5 bases not matched to a gene. The CDR3 totals 13 residues. DNA for the CDR3: TGTGCCAGCCCAGGACAGGGAGACACTGAAGCTTTCTTT. It specifies CASPGQGDTEAFF.

V and J are TRBV5-1 and TRBJ2-1; 13 nucleotides line up with TRBD2. The V gene end was trimmed by 4 bases and the J gene end by 8 bases; junction bases not matched to a gene: 12. Germline V gene lookup returns CDR1 SGHRS and CDR2 YFSETQ. The CDR3 runs to 17 residues. DNA for the CDR3: TGCGCCAGCAGCCCTCCTTTACTAGCGGGAGGGGTCGATGAGCAGTTCTTC. Protein sequence: CASSPPLLAGGVDEQFF.

Comments on this clone: One junction end disagrees with the germline gene, perhaps due to a read error. CDR3 loop: CASSSQKDSRRWF. Here the CDR3 DNA reads TGTGCCAGCAGTTCCCAAAAGGACAGCCGTAGGTGGTTC. The chain links TRBV6-5 to TRBJ2-7; TRBD1 is a possible D gene (6 bases). CDR1 is MNHEY and CDR2 is SVGAGI in the germline V gene. The CDR3 runs to 13 residues.

The J gene is TRBJ2-3, the V gene TRBV9; 7 bases are shared with TRBD1. Germline V CDR1 and CDR2: SGDLS, YYNGEE. V trimming: 4 bases; J trimming: 0 bases; junction bases outside the gene matches: 11. There are 17 residues in the CDR3. The CDR3 sequence is CASSPRWGTASTDTQYF. CDR3 in DNA: TGTGCCAGCAGCCCGCGATGGGGGACAGCTAGCACAGATACGCAGTATTTT.

J is TRBJ2-1 and V is TRBV12-5; unclear D gene. CDR1 is LGHNT and CDR2 is FRNRAP in the germline V gene. The CDR3 covers 11 residues. V lost 2 bases and J lost 8, with 4 bases in between. CDR3 coding DNA: TGTGCTAGTGGTTTGTTCGATGAGCAGTTCTTC. Protein sequence: CASGLFDEQFF.